The entry below describes one T cell receptor beta chain. This sample was included in a study of blood T cell repertoires in COVID-19. Across the study: Some COVID-19 samples were acute and others convalescent; all came from the United States, Italy and Spain. Sources were T cells, B-cell-depleted T cells, or PBMCs; the material itself was cDNA or gDNA.

CDR3 size: 19 residues. V was pared by 5 bases and J by 3 bases, with 27 bases between. The germline CDR1 and CDR2 sequences are LNHDA and SQIVND (reference sequence). In the original analysis: Amplified reference gene primers provided the basis for estimating nucleated cell counts. Libraries were prepared by immunoSEQ multiplex PCR; TCRdb keeps only in-frame clonotypes and omits some of them. V and J calls and clone size follow that table, whereas D and trimming were derived from the DNA. The repertoire has 45,000 to 55,000 clones, approximately 85% of them found once; the top ten carry approximately 23%.

V and J are TRBV19 and TRBJ2-3; possibly TRBD2 for D (6 bases). The TCR was taken from a woman of 80 years or more with acute or convalescent COVID-19. The material sequenced was peripheral blood. CDR3 region: CASSQPRGGETPGTDTQYF. Here the CDR3 DNA reads TGTGCCAGTAGTCAACCCCGCGGCGGGGAAACACCGGGGACAGATACGCAGTATTTT. The full variable domain, in which reference TRBV19 and TRBJ2-3 provide the parts outside the CDR3, is DGGITQSPKYLFRKEGQNVTLSCEQNLNHDAMYWYRQDPGQGLRLIYYSQIVNDFQKGDIAEGYSVSREKKESFPLTVTSAQKNPTAFYLCASSQPRGGETPGTDTQYFGPGTRLTVL.